Listed below are T cell receptor beta chains from one sample, sequenced in a study of T cell responses to AZD1222 COVID-19 vaccine. Profiling relied on immunoSEQ multiplex PCR, and the TCRdb table lists in-frame clones only, not all of them. The sample contains 100,000 to 150,000 clones, 80% to 90% of which appear only once. Source: peripheral blood, taken on day 0 of MenACWY control vaccination. These receptors all come from an adult in good health. Both conserved end residues are part of each CDR3. A D gene is named only where the DNA matches it firmly. Clone size is given for some rows only: seen once, a few or many times, or a class if the clone is expanded.

J: TRBJ1-1
V: TRBV12-3/TRBV12-4
D: .
size: .
DNA: TGTGCCAGCCATCTAGGGGGGAACACTGAAGCTTTCTTT
CDR3: CASHLGGNTEAFF

J: TRBJ2-5
V: TRBV6-2/TRBV6-3
D: .
size: once
DNA: TGTGCCAGCAGTTACTCTTATGAGACCCAGTACTTC
CDR3: CASSYSYETQYF

J: TRBJ1-2
V: TRBV9
D: .
size: .
DNA: TGTGCCAGCAGCGTAGGATACAGGGCGGACGGCTACACCTTC
CDR3: CASSVGYRADGYTF

J: TRBJ2-7
V: TRBV10-1
D: .
size: .
DNA: TGCGCCAGCAGTGAAGGTCGGGGCTCCTACGAGCAGTACTTC
CDR3: CASSEGRGSYEQYF

J: TRBJ1-2
V: TRBV29-1
D: .
size: .
DNA: TGCAGCGTTGAGGGTCAGGGCCTGGCTAACTATGGCTACACCTTC
CDR3: CSVEGQGLANYGYTF

J: TRBJ1-5
V: TRBV9
D: TRBD1
size: .
DNA: TGTGCCAGCAGCGTAGATCTGAATACAGGGGGGTATTCGTATCAGCCCCAGCATTTT
CDR3: CASSVDLNTGGYSYQPQHF

J: TRBJ2-3
V: TRBV4-3
D: .
size: once
DNA: TGCGCCAGCAGCCAAGCAGGGCAGATCACAGATACGCAGTATTTT
CDR3: CASSQAGQITDTQYF

J: TRBJ2-1
V: TRBV11-3
D: TRBD2
size: .
DNA: TGTGCCAGCAGCTTAGATCTAGCGGGAGGACCGCGCTACAATGAGCAGTTCTTC
CDR3: CASSLDLAGGPRYNEQFF

J: TRBJ2-7
V: TRBV13
D: .
size: .
DNA: TGTGCCAGCAGCTTAGTAGCTGGGGCCGAGCAGTACTTC
CDR3: CASSLVAGAEQYF

J: TRBJ1-6
V: TRBV7-9
D: .
size: .
DNA: TGTGCCAGCAGCTTAGACCGACAGGCGAATAGTTCACCCCTCCACTTT
CDR3: CASSLDRQANSSPLHF

J: TRBJ2-3
V: TRBV4-1
D: .
size: once
DNA: TGCGCCAGCAGCCCGGACCGGGATCATGTTGTTACGCAGTATTTT
CDR3: CASSPDRDHVVTQYF

J: TRBJ1-6
V: TRBV19
D: .
size: .
DNA: TGTGCCAGTGCGGGGGGGAGCAGAATCGCTTCACCCCTCCACTTT
CDR3: CASAGGSRIASPLHF

J: TRBJ2-1
V: TRBV24-1
D: TRBD2
size: .
DNA: TGTGCCACCAGTGACCCCGGGACTAGCGGTACCAATGAGCAGTTCTTC
CDR3: CATSDPGTSGTNEQFF

J: TRBJ1-4
V: TRBV6-5
D: TRBD1
size: .
DNA: TGTGCCAGCAGTCAGACAGGGTCAACTAATGAAAAACTGTTTTTT
CDR3: CASSQTGSTNEKLFF

J: TRBJ2-1
V: TRBV5-1
D: TRBD2
size: .
DNA: TGCGCCAGCAGCTTGGAGGAGACTAGCGTCTACAATGAGCAGTTCTTC
CDR3: CASSLEETSVYNEQFF